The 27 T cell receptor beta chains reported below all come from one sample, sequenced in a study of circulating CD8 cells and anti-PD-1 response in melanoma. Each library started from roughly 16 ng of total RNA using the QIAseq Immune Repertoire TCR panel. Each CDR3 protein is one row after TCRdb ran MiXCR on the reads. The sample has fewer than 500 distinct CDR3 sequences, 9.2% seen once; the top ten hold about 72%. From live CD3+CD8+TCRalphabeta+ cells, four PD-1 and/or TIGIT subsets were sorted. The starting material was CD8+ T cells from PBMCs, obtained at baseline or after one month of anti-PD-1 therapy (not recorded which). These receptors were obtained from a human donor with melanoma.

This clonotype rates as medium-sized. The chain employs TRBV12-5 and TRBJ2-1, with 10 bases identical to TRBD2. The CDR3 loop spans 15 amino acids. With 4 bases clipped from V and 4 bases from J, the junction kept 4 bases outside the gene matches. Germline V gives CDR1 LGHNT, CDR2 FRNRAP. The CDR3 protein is CASGSTSGPYNEQFF. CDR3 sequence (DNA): TGTGCTAGTGGTTCGACTAGCGGGCCATACAATGAGCAGTTCTTC.

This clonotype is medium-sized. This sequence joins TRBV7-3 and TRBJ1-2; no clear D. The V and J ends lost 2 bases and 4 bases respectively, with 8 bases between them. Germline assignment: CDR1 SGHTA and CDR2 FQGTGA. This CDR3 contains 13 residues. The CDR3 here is CASSLGLVYGYTF. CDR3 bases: TGTGCCAGCAGCTTAGGGCTGGTCTATGGCTACACCTTC.

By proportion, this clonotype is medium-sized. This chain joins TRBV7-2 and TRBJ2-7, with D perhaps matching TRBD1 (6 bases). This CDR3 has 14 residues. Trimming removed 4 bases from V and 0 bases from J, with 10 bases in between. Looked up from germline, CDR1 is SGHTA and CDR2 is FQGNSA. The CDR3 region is CASSSTGSSYEQYF. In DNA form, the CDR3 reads TGTGCCAGCAGCTCGACAGGAAGCTCCTACGAGCAGTACTTC.

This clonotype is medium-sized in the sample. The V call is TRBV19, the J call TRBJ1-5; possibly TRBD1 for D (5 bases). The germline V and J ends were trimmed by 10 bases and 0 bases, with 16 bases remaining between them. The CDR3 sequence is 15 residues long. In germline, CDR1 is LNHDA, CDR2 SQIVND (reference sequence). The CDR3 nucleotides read TGTGCCACCACACAGGAGCCCTTTAGCAATCAGCCCCAGCATTTT. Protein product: CATTQEPFSNQPQHF.

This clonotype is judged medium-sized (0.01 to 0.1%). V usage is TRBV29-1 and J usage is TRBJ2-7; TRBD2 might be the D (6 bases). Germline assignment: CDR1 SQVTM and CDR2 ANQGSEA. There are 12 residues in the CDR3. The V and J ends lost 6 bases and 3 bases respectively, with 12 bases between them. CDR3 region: CSVGGPGYEQYF. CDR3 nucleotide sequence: TGCAGCGTGGGGGGTCCGGGCTACGAGCAGTACTTC.

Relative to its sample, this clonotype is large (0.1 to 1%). CDR3 sequence: CASSGRDNSYEQYF. DNA of the CDR3: TGTGCCAGCAGTGGCCGGGACAACTCCTACGAGCAGTACTTC. The chain links TRBV6-1 to TRBJ2-7; a weak D match, TRBD1 (6 bases). The germline V and J ends were trimmed by 4 bases and 0 bases, with 10 bases remaining between them. The CDR3 covers 14 residues. Germline assignment: CDR1 MNHNS and CDR2 SASEGT.

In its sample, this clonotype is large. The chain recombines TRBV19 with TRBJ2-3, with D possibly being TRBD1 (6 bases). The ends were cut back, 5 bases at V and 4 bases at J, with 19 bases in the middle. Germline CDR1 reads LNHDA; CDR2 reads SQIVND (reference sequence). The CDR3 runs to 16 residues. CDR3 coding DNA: TGTGCCAGTAGTGTCCGGACAGCTGGATGGGCAGATACGCAGTATTTT. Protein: CASSVRTAGWADTQYF.

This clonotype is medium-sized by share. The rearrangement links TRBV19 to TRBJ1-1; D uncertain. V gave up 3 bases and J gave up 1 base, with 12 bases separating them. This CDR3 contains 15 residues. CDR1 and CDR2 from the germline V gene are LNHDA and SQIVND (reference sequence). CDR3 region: CASSIQKLGNTEAFF. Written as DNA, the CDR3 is TGTGCCAGTAGTATCCAGAAGCTTGGGAACACTGAAGCTTTCTTT.

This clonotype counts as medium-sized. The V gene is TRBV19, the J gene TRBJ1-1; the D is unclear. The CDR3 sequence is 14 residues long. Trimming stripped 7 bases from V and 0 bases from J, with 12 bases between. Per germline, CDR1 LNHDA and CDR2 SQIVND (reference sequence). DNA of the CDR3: TGTGCCAGTACCCCCGGACGGTTGAACACTGAAGCTTTCTTT. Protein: CASTPGRLNTEAFF.

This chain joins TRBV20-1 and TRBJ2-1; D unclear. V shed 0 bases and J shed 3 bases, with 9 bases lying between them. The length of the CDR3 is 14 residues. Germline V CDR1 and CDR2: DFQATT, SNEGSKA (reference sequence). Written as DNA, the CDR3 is TGCAGTGCTAGAGATGGAAGGGACTACAATGAGCAGTTCTTC. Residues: CSARDGRDYNEQFF.

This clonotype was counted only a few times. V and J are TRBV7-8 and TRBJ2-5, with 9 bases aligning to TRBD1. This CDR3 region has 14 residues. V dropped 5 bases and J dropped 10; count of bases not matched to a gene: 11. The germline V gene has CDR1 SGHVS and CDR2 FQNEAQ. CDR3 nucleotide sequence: TGTGCCAGCAGCGACAGGGGGACCCTCGGAGACCAGTACTTC. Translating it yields CASSDRGTLGDQYF.

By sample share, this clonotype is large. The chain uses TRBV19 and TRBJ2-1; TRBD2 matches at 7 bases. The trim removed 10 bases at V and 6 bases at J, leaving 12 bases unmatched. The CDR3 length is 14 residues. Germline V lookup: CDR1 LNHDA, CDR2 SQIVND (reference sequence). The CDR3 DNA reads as TGTGCCACCACTGTGGGGGGGGACGGCAATGAGCAGTTCTTC. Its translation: CATTVGGDGNEQFF.

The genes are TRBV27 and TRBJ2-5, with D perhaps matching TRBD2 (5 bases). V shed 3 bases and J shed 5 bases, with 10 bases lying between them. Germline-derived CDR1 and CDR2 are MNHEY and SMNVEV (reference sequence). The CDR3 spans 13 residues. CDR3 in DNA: TGTGCCAGCAGTTTGACGGGGTTGGAGACCCAGTACTTC. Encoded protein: CASSLTGLETQYF.

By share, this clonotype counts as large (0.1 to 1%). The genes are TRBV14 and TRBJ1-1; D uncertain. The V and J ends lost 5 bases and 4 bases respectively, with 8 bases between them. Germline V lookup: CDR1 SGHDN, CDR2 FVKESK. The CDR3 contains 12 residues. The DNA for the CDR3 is TGTGCCAGCAGCAAATACGCCACTGAAGCTTTCTTT. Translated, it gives CASSKYATEAFF.

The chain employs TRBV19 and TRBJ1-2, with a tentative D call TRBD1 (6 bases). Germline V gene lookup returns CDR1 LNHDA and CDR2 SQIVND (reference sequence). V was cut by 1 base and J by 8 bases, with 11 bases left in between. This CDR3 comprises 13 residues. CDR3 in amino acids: CASSIARGQGYTF. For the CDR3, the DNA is TGTGCCAGTAGTATAGCAAGGGGACAAGGCTACACCTTC. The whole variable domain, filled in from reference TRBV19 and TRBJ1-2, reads DGGITQSPKYLFRKEGQNVTLSCEQNLNHDAMYWYRQDPGQGLRLIYYSQIVNDFQKGDIAEGYSVSREKKESFPLTVTSAQKNPTAFYLCASSIARGQGYTFGSGTRLTVV.

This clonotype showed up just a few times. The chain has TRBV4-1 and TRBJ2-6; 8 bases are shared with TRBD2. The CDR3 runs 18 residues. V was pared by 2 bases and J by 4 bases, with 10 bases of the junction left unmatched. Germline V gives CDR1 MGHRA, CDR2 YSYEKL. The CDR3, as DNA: TGCGCCAGCAGCCAATCCGGGGGGGCCGGTGCCGGGGCCAACGTCCTGACTTTC. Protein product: CASSQSGGAGAGANVLTF.

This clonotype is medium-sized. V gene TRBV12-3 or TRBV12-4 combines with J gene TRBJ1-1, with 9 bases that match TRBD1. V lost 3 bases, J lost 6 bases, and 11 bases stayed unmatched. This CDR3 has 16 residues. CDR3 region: CASSFGTGNLFAEAFF. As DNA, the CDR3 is TGTGCCAGCAGTTTTGGGACAGGGAACCTTTTCGCTGAAGCTTTCTTT.

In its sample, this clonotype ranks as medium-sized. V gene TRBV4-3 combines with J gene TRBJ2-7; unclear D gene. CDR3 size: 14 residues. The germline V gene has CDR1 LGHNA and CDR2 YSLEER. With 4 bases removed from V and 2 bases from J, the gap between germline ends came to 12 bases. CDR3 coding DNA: TGCGCCAGCAGCCGAGACTTCGGACCCTACGAGCAGTACTTC. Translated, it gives CASSRDFGPYEQYF.

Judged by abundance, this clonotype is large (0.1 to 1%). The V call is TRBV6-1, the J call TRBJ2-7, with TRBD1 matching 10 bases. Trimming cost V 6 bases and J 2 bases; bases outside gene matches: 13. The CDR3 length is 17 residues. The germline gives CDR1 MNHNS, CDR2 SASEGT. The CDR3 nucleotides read TGTGCCAGCAGAGATACAAGGGGACAGGGGTTAACCTACGAGCAGTACTTC. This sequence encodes CASRDTRGQGLTYEQYF.

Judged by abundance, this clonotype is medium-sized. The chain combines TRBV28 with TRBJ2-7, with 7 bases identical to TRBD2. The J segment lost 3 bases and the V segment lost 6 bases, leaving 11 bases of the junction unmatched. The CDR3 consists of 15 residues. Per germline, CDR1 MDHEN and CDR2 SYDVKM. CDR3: CASSLEGGVYYEQYF. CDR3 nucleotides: TGTGCCAGCAGCCTCGAGGGAGGGGTTTACTACGAGCAGTACTTC.

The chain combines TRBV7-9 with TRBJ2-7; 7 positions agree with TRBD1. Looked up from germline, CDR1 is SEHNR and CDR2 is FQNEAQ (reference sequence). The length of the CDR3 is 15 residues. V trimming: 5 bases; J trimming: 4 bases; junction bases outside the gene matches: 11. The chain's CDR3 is CASSGDREPLYEQYF. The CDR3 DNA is TGTGCCAGCAGCGGTGACAGGGAACCCCTATACGAGCAGTACTTC.

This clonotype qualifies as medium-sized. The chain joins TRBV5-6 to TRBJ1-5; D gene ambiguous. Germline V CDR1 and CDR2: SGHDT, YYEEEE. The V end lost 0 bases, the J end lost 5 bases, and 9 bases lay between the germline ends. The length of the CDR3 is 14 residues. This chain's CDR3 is CASSLGRDDQPQHF. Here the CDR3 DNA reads TGTGCCAGCAGCTTGGGTAGGGATGATCAGCCCCAGCATTTT.

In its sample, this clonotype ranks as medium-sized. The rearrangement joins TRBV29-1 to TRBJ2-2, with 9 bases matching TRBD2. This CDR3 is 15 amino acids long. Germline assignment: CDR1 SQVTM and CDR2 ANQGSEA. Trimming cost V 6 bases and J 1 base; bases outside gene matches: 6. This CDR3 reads CSVPGTSLNTGELFF. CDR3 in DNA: TGCAGCGTCCCCGGGACTAGCCTGAACACCGGGGAGCTGTTTTTT.

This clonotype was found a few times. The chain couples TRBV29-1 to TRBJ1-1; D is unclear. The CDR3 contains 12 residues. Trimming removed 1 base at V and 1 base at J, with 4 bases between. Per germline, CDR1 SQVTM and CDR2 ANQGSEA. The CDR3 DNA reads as TGCAGCGTTGAAGCCCCGAACACTGAAGCTTTCTTT. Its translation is CSVEAPNTEAFF. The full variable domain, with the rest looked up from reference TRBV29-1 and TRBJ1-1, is SAVISQKPSRDICQRGTSLTIQCQVDSQVTMMFWYRQQPGQSLTLIATANQGSEATYESGFVIDKFPISRPNLTFSTLTVSNMSPEDSSIYLCSVEAPNTEAFFGQGTRLTVV.

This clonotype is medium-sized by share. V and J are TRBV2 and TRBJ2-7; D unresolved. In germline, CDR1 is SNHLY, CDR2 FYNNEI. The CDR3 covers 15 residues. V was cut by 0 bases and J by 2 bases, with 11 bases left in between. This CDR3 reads CASSEARAATYEQYF. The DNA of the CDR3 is TGTGCCAGCAGTGAAGCACGGGCCGCAACCTACGAGCAGTACTTC. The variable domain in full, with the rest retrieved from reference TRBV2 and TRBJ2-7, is EPEVTQTPSHQVTQMGQEVILRCVPISNHLYFYWYRQILGQKVEFLVSFYNNEISEKSEIFDDQFSVERPDGSNFTLKIRSTKLEDSAMYFCASSEARAATYEQYFGPGTRLTVT.

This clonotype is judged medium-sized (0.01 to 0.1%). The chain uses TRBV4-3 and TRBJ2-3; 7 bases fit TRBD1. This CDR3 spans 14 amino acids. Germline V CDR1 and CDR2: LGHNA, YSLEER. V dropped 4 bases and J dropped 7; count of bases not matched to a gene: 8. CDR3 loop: CASSLGTARNTQYF. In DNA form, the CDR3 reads TGCGCCAGCAGCCTCGGGACAGCCCGGAATACGCAGTATTTT.

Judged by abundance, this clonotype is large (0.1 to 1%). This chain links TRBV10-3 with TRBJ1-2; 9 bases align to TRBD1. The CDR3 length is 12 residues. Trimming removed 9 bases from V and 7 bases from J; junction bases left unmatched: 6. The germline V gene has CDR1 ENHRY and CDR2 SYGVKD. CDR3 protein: CAIPGTGFGYTF. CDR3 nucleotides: TGTGCCATTCCCGGGACAGGGTTTGGCTACACCTTC.